The 13 T cell receptor beta chains given below trace back to one sample, sequenced in a study of cytomegalovirus exposure and HLA in healthy donors. TCRdb keeps only in-frame clones here, not all; method: immunoSEQ multiplex PCR. This sample yields 190,000 or so clones, of which roughly 82% are seen a single time; about an eighth belongs to the top ten. Specimen: PBMCs. The receptors were sampled from a woman in her twenties or thirties in good health and CMV-seropositive.

The V call is TRBV6-6, the J call TRBJ1-2, with a tentative D call TRBD1 (6 bases). Trimming cost V 8 bases and J 4 bases, with 17 bases left between them. This CDR3 region has 14 residues. Germline V lookup: CDR1 MNHNY, CDR2 SVGAGI (reference sequence). Written as DNA, the CDR3 is TGTGCCAGCTCCTCGGAACAGGGCATCTATGGCTACACCTTC. Its protein is CASSSEQGIYGYTF.

J is TRBJ1-1 and V is TRBV5-1; perhaps TRBD1 as D (6 bases). The CDR3 has 14 amino acids. V was trimmed by 4 bases and J by 3 bases, leaving 13 bases between them. The germline V gene has CDR1 SGHRS and CDR2 YFSETQ. CDR3 bases: TGCGCCAGCAGCCCAGGGGTTGGGTACACTGAAGCTTTCTTT. Its translation is CASSPGVGYTEAFF.

The J gene is TRBJ2-7, the V gene TRBV28, with D tentatively TRBD2 (5 bases). Deletions cut 3 bases from V and 3 bases from J, with 24 bases between. Germline values: CDR1 MDHEN, CDR2 SYDVKM. The CDR3 has 18 amino acids. CDR3 in amino acids: CASSFAESERTFHYEQYF. The CDR3 DNA sequence: TGTGCCAGCAGTTTTGCCGAGTCGGAGAGGACTTTCCACTACGAGCAGTACTTC.

This chain uses TRBV7-6 with TRBJ2-3, with a tentative D call TRBD1 (6 bases). Germline CDR1 reads SGHVS; CDR2 reads FNYEAQ. The length of the CDR3 is 13 residues. V shed 4 bases and J shed 5 bases, with 10 bases lying between them. CDR3 DNA: TGTGCCAGCAGCTCCACAGGGAGAGATACGCAGTATTTT. As protein: CASSSTGRDTQYF.

This clone was detected a few times. The V and J genes are TRBV14 and TRBJ2-7; 7 bases match TRBD2. Losses at the gene ends were 3 bases for V and 6 bases for J; bases not matched to a gene: 11. Germline assignment: CDR1 SGHDN and CDR2 FVKESK. The CDR3 is made up of 15 amino acids. The CDR3 spells CASSQGGVLGREQYF. CDR3 coding DNA: TGTGCCAGCAGCCAGGGAGGGGTCTTGGGGCGCGAGCAGTACTTC.

The chain has TRBV28 and TRBJ1-5, with 9 bases identical to TRBD1. J lost 4 bases, V lost 6 bases, and 7 bases had no gene match. The CDR3 has 15 amino acids. CDR1 and CDR2 (germline): MDHEN, SYDVKM. The CDR3 is CASSKTGGGNQPQHF. For the CDR3, the DNA is TGTGCCAGCAGCAAGACAGGGGGTGGGAATCAGCCCCAGCATTTT.

CDR3 nucleotide sequence: TGTGCCAGCAGCTCCAATAAAGGGGGCACTGAAGCTTTCTTT. Protein sequence: CASSSNKGGTEAFF. The V and J genes are TRBV5-4 and TRBJ1-1; D possibly corresponds to TRBD1 (6 bases). Between the trimmed V and J ends, which lost 3 bases and 4 bases, there was a span of 13 bases. The CDR3 is 14 residues long. Looked up from germline, CDR1 is SGHNT and CDR2 is YYREEE (reference sequence). The whole variable domain, filled in from reference TRBV5-4 and TRBJ1-1, reads ETGVTQSPTHLIKTRGQQVTLRCSSQSGHNTVSWYQQALGQGPQFIFQYYREEENGRGNFPPRFSGLQFPNYSSELNVNALELDDSALYLCASSSNKGGTEAFFGQGTRLTVV.

The genes are TRBV7-2 and TRBJ2-7; TRBD2 is a possible D gene (6 bases). The CDR3 has 14 residues. Trimming left V 2 bases short and J 7 bases short, with 15 bases between. Germline CDR1 reads SGHTA; CDR2 reads FQGNSA. The CDR3, as DNA: TGTGCCAGCAGCTTAATAAGGGAGGCAAGGGAGCAGTACTTC. This gives the protein CASSLIREAREQYF. The variable domain in full, with the rest retrieved from reference TRBV7-2 and TRBJ2-7, is GAGVSQSPSNKVTEKGKDVELRCDPISGHTALYWYRQSLGQGLEFLIYFQGNSAPDKSGLPSDRFSAERTGGSVSTLTIQRTQQEDSAVYLCASSLIREAREQYFGPGTRLTVT.

Concerning this clone: At one end, the junction sequence differs from germline, possibly due to a read error. The chain combines TRBV7-7 with TRBJ2-2; the D gene is possibly TRBD2 (6 bases). The V gene's germline CDR1 is SSHAT and CDR2 FNYEAQ (reference sequence). The CDR3 is 16 amino acids. CDR3: CASSLASGPSTGELFF. Here the CDR3 DNA reads TGTGCTAGCAGCTTAGCCAGCGGGCCTTCCACCGGGGAGCTGTTTTTT.

The chain employs TRBV5-1 and TRBJ2-7; 7 bases are a match to TRBD2. Germline loops: CDR1 SGHRS, CDR2 YFSETQ. CDR3 size: 16 residues. After removal of 6 bases from V and 2 bases from J, the junction contained 14 bases not matched to a gene. The CDR3 region is CASNLGIGRSPYEQYF. CDR3 DNA: TGCGCCAGCAACTTAGGCATCGGGAGGTCCCCCTACGAGCAGTACTTC.

The chain couples TRBV6-5 to TRBJ1-2; D unclear. V lost 0 bases to trimming and J lost 8 bases, with 16 bases between them. The V gene's germline CDR1 is MNHEY and CDR2 SVGAGI. This CDR3 has 15 residues. Written as DNA, the CDR3 is TGTGCCAGCAGTTACTCGACGGCCGGGTTTAGGGGCTACACCTTC. It specifies CASSYSTAGFRGYTF.

The rearrangement links TRBV2 to TRBJ2-7; weak D call: TRBD2 (5 bases). Germline V CDR1 and CDR2: SNHLY, FYNNEI. This CDR3 contains 12 residues. V was clipped by 3 bases and J by 4 bases, with 7 bases between them. CDR3 DNA: TGTGCCAGCAGTGACGGCGGGTACGAGCAGTACTTC. Translating it yields CASSDGGYEQYF.

The chain recombines TRBV4-2 with TRBJ2-1; 12 bases match TRBD2. J lost 7 bases, V lost 0 bases, and 10 bases had no gene match. CDR3 size: 18 residues. Germline-derived CDR1 and CDR2 are LGHNA and YNFKEQ. CDR3 sequence: CASSQEASSGRASNEQFF. The CDR3 coding sequence is TGTGCCAGCAGCCAAGAGGCATCTAGCGGGAGGGCTAGTAATGAGCAGTTCTTC.